The TCR beta chain described here comes from a study of identifying expanded T cells in peripheral blood. Study findings and constraints: About 1.2 clones differed between technical replicates, versus approximately 16 and 19 over time.

The repertoire was sequenced with immunoSEQ multiplex PCR; TCRdb's copy has only in-frame clones and lacks some. This sample has roughly 90,000 clones, with 70% to 90% found just once. Healthy donors had no documented immune events, such as infections, while sampled. In regard to this clone: The antigen is unknown.

Trimming shortened V by 0 bases and J by 4 bases, and 7 bases separated the two germline ends. CDR1 MGHRA and CDR2 YSYEKL come from the germline V gene. The CDR3 totals 14 residues. The sample comprised blood. This sequence joins TRBV4-1 and TRBJ1-5; D call uncertain. The receptor's source is a person between 18 and 69 years old in good health. CDR3 in amino acids: CASSQEFGNQPQHF. The CDR3 coding sequence is TGCGCCAGCAGCCAAGAGTTCGGGAATCAGCCCCAGCATTTT.